A selection of T cell receptor beta chains follows, all from one sample in a study of blood T cell repertoires in COVID-19. Produced via immunoSEQ multiplex PCR; TCRdb's table is partial and in-frame only. The data hold roughly 170,000 clones, with approximately 79% observed a single time. Sequenced sample: peripheral blood. The receptor source for this set is a woman of 80 years or more with acute or convalescent COVID-19. Each CDR3 is given with its conserved first and last residue. The order of the fields is D gene, clone size, J gene, V gene, CDR3 protein, CDR3 DNA. A D gene is named only where the DNA matches it firmly. Clone size is stated in some rows and not others, as once, few, many or a class when expanded.

TRBD1 NA TRBJ2-2 TRBV19 CASRWQGETGELFF TGTGCCAGTAGGTGGCAGGGGGAGACCGGGGAGCTGTTTTTT
NA once TRBJ2-7 TRBV19 CASSIETGTYEQYF TGTGCCAGTAGTATTGAGACTGGCACCTACGAGCAGTACTTC
TRBD1 NA TRBJ2-5 TRBV27 CASRYQGQGGETQYF TGTGCCAGCCGCTATCAGGGACAGGGAGGAGAGACCCAGTACTTC
TRBD2 NA TRBJ2-6 TRBV6-6 CASHVAGTGANVLTF TGTGCCAGCCACGTAGCGGGGACTGGGGCCAACGTCCTGACTTTC
NA few TRBJ2-7 TRBV6-6 CASSYSGQGNIYEQYF TGTGCCAGCAGTTACTCTGGGCAGGGGAACATTTACGAGCAGTACTTC
NA NA TRBJ2-4 TRBV28 CASSRELGAQNIQYF TGTGCCAGCAGTCGTGAGCTCGGAGCTCAAAACATTCAGTACTTC
TRBD1 NA TRBJ1-2 TRBV3-1/TRBV3-2 CASSQGQGAIYGYTF TGTGCCAGCAGCCAAGGACAGGGGGCTATCTATGGCTACACCTTC
NA NA TRBJ1-6 TRBV27 CASTLNFRGAISPLHF TGTGCCAGCACCTTAAACTTTCGGGGAGCGATTTCACCCCTCCACTTT
NA NA TRBJ1-6 TRBV7-2 CASSGGRITLHF TGTGCCAGCAGCGGAGGGCGTATAACCCTCCACTTT
TRBD1 NA TRBJ1-2 TRBV7-2 CASSLAGQGFYGYTF TGTGCCAGCAGCTTAGCGGGACAGGGGTTCTATGGCTACACCTTC
NA once TRBJ2-1 TRBV5-1 CASSLGTLGANEQFF TGCGCCAGCAGCTTGGGAACCCTAGGGGCAAATGAGCAGTTCTTC
NA few TRBJ1-5 TRBV19 CASSLQGQPQHF TGTGCCAGTAGTCTTCAGGGGCAGCCCCAGCATTTT
NA few TRBJ1-4 TRBV7-2 CASSPPDRATNEKLFF TGTGCCAGCAGCCCCCCAGACCGGGCAACTAATGAAAAACTGTTTTTT
NA NA TRBJ2-5 TRBV2 CASRSDRQETQYF TGTGCCAGCAGAAGTGACAGACAAGAGACCCAGTACTTC
NA NA TRBJ1-5 TRBV28 CASTTDTRRDF TGTGCCAGCACCACGGACACTCGTCGAGATTTT
NA NA TRBJ2-1 TRBV2 CASSEGGYEQFF TGTGCCAGCAGTGAGGGAGGCTATGAGCAGTTCTTC